The clone carrying this TCR beta chain came up a few times. This sample is drawn from a study of T cells in Graves' hyperthyroidism and ophthalmopathy. The CDR3 regions of TCR beta were amplified from RNA transcripts. With the HTBI primer set, the TCR CDR3 went through a first round of RT-PCR. Using its own MiXCR run on the multiplex PCR reads, TCRdb lists one record per CDR3 protein. The data show about 340,000 distinct CDR3 sequences, 15% to 20% seen once. Trimming stripped 10 bases from V and 5 bases from J, with 14 bases between. Germline V gives CDR1 MNHEY, CDR2 SVGEGT. The CDR3 loop spans 12 amino acids.

The sequence was obtained from a woman in her forties or fifties with Graves' hyperthyroidism. The chain carries TRBV6-2 or TRBV6-3 and TRBJ2-5, with unresolved D. The sequencing sample was made of blood. Here the CDR3 reads CATMGILETQYF. In nucleotides, the CDR3 is TGTGCCACCATGGGGATATTGGAGACCCAGTACTTC.